This T cell receptor beta chain was documented in a study of blood T cells in healthy people across ages. Background on the study: Template switching picked up about one barcoded beta molecule for each two T cells.

CDR1 is SGHAT and CDR2 is FQNNGV in the germline V gene. With 3 bases clipped from V and 9 bases from J, the junction kept 8 bases outside the gene matches. The CDR3 totals 13 residues. A sample-barcoded 5' primer and a J-beta primer mix were used in a second PCR of roughly 6 to 11 cycles. TCRdb ran MiXCR on the 5' RACE reads and lists one entry per CDR3 protein. Of roughly 680,000 distinct CDR3 sequences detected, around 52% appear once; the ten largest clones hold roughly 12%. This clonotype has at least ten counts. This chain joins TRBV11-2 and TRBJ2-7; TRBD1 aligns across 7 bases. The source is a woman over 75 in good health. The sequenced sample consisted of blood. CDR3 loop: CASSLDRQGAQYF. In DNA form, the CDR3 reads TGTGCCAGCAGCTTGGATAGACAGGGCGCGCAGTACTTC.